These 13 T cell receptor beta chains share one sample of origin, sequenced in a study of T cells in Graves' hyperthyroidism and ophthalmopathy. Amplified TCR beta CDR3 regions derived from RNA transcripts. The HTBI set primed first-round TCR CDR3 RT-PCR. One entry per CDR3 protein, called by TCRdb with MiXCR from the multiplex PCR reads. Found here are 600,000 to 650,000 distinct CDR3 sequences, less than 25% of them singletons; the top ten hold 30% to 40%. What was sequenced was blood. These receptor sequences come from a man aged 25 to 40 with Graves' ophthalmopathy.

This clonotype was counted only a few times. This chain links TRBV7-9 with TRBJ1-1; maybe TRBD1 (5 bases). The CDR3 loop spans 15 amino acids. From germline, CDR1 is SEHNR and CDR2 FQNEAQ (reference sequence). The V and J ends lost 2 bases and 3 bases respectively, with 13 bases between them. CDR3 DNA: TGTGCCAGCAGCTTACTCGGGGCAGCGGACACTGAAGCTTTCTTT. Translation: CASSLLGAADTEAFF.

This chain uses TRBV5-4 with TRBJ1-3, with a possible D match to TRBD1 (6 bases). This CDR3 is 14 amino acids long. Trimming took off 0 bases at V and 5 bases at J, with 9 bases between the two ends. Germline CDR1 is SGHNT and CDR2 is YYREEE (reference sequence). The CDR3 loop is CASSLDRVRNTIYF. The CDR3 DNA reads TGTGCCAGCAGCTTGGACAGGGTGCGAAACACCATATATTTT.

This chain connects TRBV19 to TRBJ1-5; unclear D gene. In germline, CDR1 is LNHDA, CDR2 SQIVND (reference sequence). The CDR3 extends over 14 amino acids. V lost 3 bases, J lost 8 bases, and 14 bases lay in between. In DNA, the CDR3 is TGTGCCAGTAGTATTGGAACCGGGGTAGAGCCCCAGCATTTT. It translates to CASSIGTGVEPQHF. The full variable domain, completed using reference TRBV19 and TRBJ1-5, is DGGITQSPKYLFRKEGQNVTLSCEQNLNHDAMYWYRQDPGQGLRLIYYSQIVNDFQKGDIAEGYSVSREKKESFPLTVTSAQKNPTAFYLCASSIGTGVEPQHFGDGTRLSIL.

This sequence joins TRBV5-1 and TRBJ2-7; 7 bases are a match to TRBD1. V was clipped by 4 bases and J by 1 base; unmatched bases: 8. From germline, CDR1 is SGHRS and CDR2 YFSETQ. The length of the CDR3 is 15 residues. The CDR3 sequence is CASSPRDRNSYEQYF. The CDR3 bases are TGCGCCAGCAGCCCGAGGGACAGAAATTCCTACGAGCAGTACTTC.

This clonotype was seen repeatedly, ten times or more. The J gene is TRBJ2-7, the V gene TRBV5-6; D perhaps matches TRBD2 (6 bases). In germline, CDR1 is SGHDT, CDR2 YYEEEE. The length of the CDR3 is 14 residues. The ends were cut back, 3 bases at V and 2 bases at J, with 12 bases in the middle. Here the CDR3 DNA reads TGTGCCAGCAGCTCGGGACTTTCCCCCTACGAGCAGTACTTC. This translates into CASSSGLSPYEQYF. Filled out from reference TRBV5-6 and TRBJ2-7, the complete variable domain reads DAGVTQSPTHLIKTRGQQVTLRCSPKSGHDTVSWYQQALGQGPQFIFQYYEEEERQRGNFPDRFSGHQFPNYSSELNVNALLLGDSALYLCASSSGLSPYEQYFGPGTRLTVT.

This clonotype has more than one count but fewer than ten. The V gene is TRBV12-3 or TRBV12-4, the J gene TRBJ2-2; perhaps D is TRBD1 or TRBD2 (5 bases each). The CDR3 is 15 amino acids. The V end lost 5 bases, the J end lost 6 bases, and 16 bases lay between the germline ends. CDR3 region: CASSNRDDASGELFF. The CDR3 DNA reads as TGTGCCAGCAGTAACCGGGACGACGCGTCCGGGGAGCTGTTTTTT.

DNA of the CDR3: TGTGCCAGCAGCCAAGATGGGAAAGGGGACACCCACTACGAGCAGTACTTC. It yields the protein CASSQDGKGDTHYEQYF. The V and J genes are TRBV4-2 and TRBJ2-7, with D tentatively TRBD1 (6 bases). Germline CDR1 LGHNA, CDR2 YNFKEQ. There are 17 residues in the CDR3. V lost 0 bases, J lost 3 bases, and 18 bases lay in between.

This clonotype came up a few times. The chain employs TRBV10-1 and TRBJ2-5; no reliable D call. The CDR3 covers 13 residues. From germline, CDR1 is WNHNN and CDR2 SYGVQD (reference sequence). V gave up 0 bases and J gave up 1 base, with 3 bases separating them. The CDR3 nucleotides are TGCGCCAGCAGTGAGTCGATCCAAGAGACCCAGTACTTC. Amino acids: CASSESIQETQYF.

This sequence joins TRBV6-2 or TRBV6-3 and TRBJ1-1; no firm D call. This CDR3 contains 14 residues. Germline assignment: CDR1 MNHEY and CDR2 SVGEGT. The V gene lost 5 bases and the J gene lost 2 bases, with 12 bases spanning the gap. The CDR3 nucleotides are TGTGCCAGCAGTCTGATAGGGCTTAACACTGAAGCTTTCTTT. Translated: CASSLIGLNTEAFF.

The genes are TRBV25-1 and TRBJ2-1; D is perhaps TRBD2 (6 bases). The CDR3 is 13 amino acids. The germline V gene has CDR1 MGHDK and CDR2 SYGVNS. V lost 7 bases and J lost 8, with 15 bases in between. CDR3 residues: CASTLGGVDEQFF. CDR3 nucleotide sequence: TGTGCCAGCACCTTGGGGGGTGTGGATGAGCAGTTCTTC. The full variable domain, rest sourced from reference TRBV25-1 and TRBJ2-1, is EADIYQTPRYLVIGTGKKITLECSQTMGHDKMYWYQQDPGMELHLIHYSYGVNSTEKGDLSSESTVSRIRTEHFPLTLESARPSHTSQYLCASTLGGVDEQFFGPGTRLTVL.

This chain joins TRBV6-2 or TRBV6-3 and TRBJ2-1; D might be TRBD2 (6 bases). V dropped 2 bases and J dropped 0 bases, with 17 bases sitting between them. Germline V gene lookup returns CDR1 MNHEY and CDR2 SVGEGT. This CDR3 spans 18 amino acids. Here the CDR3 reads CASSYQMKAGSSYNEQFF. CDR3 nucleotides: TGTGCCAGCAGTTACCAAATGAAGGCGGGGAGCTCCTACAATGAGCAGTTCTTC.

This clonotype was seen only a few times. The rearrangement uses TRBV2 and TRBJ2-1, with D uncertain. Per germline, CDR1 SNHLY and CDR2 FYNNEI. The CDR3 extends over 15 amino acids. V lost 2 bases and J lost 7, with 15 bases in between. The CDR3 DNA reads as TGTGCCAGCAGTGAAATGTGGCAGGCAGAGAATGAGCAGTTCTTC. Translation gives CASSEMWQAENEQFF.

This clonotype was counted only a few times. This chain connects TRBV7-2 to TRBJ1-3, with 7 bases that match TRBD1. The CDR3 extends over 15 amino acids. V was pared by 5 bases and J by 1 base, with 5 bases of the junction left unmatched. Germline CDR1 is SGHTA and CDR2 is FQGNSA. The CDR3 DNA reads as TGTGCCAGCAGCATGACAGGGCAATCTGGAAACACCATATATTTT. The encoded protein is CASSMTGQSGNTIYF.